This TCR beta chain was captured in a study of shared clonotypes between healthy human individuals. Regarding the study as a whole: Blood alone was sampled, and tissue repertoires likely differ.

The CDR3 extends over 15 amino acids. In germline, CDR1 is SGHRS, CDR2 YFSETQ. Trimming removed 4 bases at V and 4 bases at J, with 17 bases between. A word on this clone: As yet, its antigen is unknown.

Sequencing on ten immunoSEQ deep assay plates was performed for unsorted PBMC DNA. Profiled with immunoSEQ multiplex PCR; TCRdb holds only in-frame clones, not every one. In the table there are approximately 500,000 clones, 81% of which are singletons. Each donor was a Caucasian adult residing in Nashville, Tennessee. The chain couples TRBV5-1 to TRBJ2-5; a possible D gene is TRBD2 (6 bases). Sequences were obtained from PBMCs. The sequence was collected from a woman in her thirties or forties in good health. Some clones in this sample may be carry-over from other donors' samples. Here the CDR3 DNA reads TGCGCCAGCAGCATCAGCGGGCTCCTGGGAGAGACCCAGTACTTC. This codes for CASSISGLLGETQYF. The variable domain in full, with the rest retrieved from reference TRBV5-1 and TRBJ2-5, is KAGVTQTPRYLIKTRGQQVTLSCSPISGHRSVSWYQQTPGQGLQFLFEYFSETQRNKGNFPGRFSGRQFSNSRSEMNVSTLELGDSALYLCASSISGLLGETQYFGPGTRLLVL.